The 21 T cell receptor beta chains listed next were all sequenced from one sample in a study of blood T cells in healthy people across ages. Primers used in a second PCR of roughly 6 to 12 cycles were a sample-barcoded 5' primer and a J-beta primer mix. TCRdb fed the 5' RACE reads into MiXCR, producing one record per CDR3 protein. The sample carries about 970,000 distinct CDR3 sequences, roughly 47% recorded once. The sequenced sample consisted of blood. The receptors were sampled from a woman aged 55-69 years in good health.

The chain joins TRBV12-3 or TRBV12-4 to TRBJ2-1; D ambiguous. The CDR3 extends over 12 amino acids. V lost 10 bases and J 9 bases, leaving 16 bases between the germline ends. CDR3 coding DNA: TGTGCCACTAATACCGGGCAAGGTGAGCAGTTCTTC. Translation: CATNTGQGEQFF.

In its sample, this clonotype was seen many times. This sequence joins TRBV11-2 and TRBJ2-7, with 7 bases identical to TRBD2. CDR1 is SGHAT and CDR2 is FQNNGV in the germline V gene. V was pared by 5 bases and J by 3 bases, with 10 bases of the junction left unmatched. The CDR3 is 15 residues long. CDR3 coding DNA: TGTGCCAGCAGCCCCGTTTCTGGGGGGGACTACGAGCAGTACTTC. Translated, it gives CASSPVSGGDYEQYF. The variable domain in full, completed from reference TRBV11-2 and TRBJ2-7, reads EAGVAQSPRYKIIEKRQSVAFWCNPISGHATLYWYQQILGQGPKLLIQFQNNGVVDDSQLPKDRFSAERLKGVDSTLKIQPAKLEDSAVYLCASSPVSGGDYEQYFGPGTRLTVT.

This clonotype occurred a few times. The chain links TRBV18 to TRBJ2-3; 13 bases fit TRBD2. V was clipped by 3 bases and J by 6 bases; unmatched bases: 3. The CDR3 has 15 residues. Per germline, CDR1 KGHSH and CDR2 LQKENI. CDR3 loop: CASSPGLAGLDTQYF. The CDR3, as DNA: TGTGCCAGCTCACCGGGACTAGCGGGACTCGATACGCAGTATTTT. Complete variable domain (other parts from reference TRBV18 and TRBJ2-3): NAGVMQNPRHLVRRRGQEARLRCSPMKGHSHVYWYRQLPEEGLKFMVYLQKENIIDESGMPKERFSAEFPKEGPSILRIQQVVRGDSAAYFCASSPGLAGLDTQYFGPGTRLTVL.

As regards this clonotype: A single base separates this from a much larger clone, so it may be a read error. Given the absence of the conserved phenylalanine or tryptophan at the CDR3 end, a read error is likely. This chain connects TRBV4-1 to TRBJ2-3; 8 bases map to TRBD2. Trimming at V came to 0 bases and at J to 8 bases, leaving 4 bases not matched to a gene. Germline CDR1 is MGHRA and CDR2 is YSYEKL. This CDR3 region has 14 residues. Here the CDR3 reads CASSQDYRGGTQYV. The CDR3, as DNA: TGCGCCAGCAGCCAAGATTATCGGGGGGGTACGCAGTATGTT.

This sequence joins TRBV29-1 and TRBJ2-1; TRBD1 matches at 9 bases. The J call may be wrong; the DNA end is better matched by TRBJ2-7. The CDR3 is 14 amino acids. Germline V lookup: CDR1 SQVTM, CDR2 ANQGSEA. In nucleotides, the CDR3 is TGCAGCGTAGACAGGGGGAGCTCCTACAATGAGCAGTACTTC. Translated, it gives CSVDRGSSYNEQYF.

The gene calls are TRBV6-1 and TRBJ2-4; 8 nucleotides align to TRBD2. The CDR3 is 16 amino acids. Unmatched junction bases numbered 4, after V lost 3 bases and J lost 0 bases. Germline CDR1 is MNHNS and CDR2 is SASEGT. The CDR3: CASSDPLAGAKNIQYF. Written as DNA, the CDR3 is TGTGCCAGCAGTGACCCCCTAGCGGGAGCCAAAAACATTCAGTACTTC.

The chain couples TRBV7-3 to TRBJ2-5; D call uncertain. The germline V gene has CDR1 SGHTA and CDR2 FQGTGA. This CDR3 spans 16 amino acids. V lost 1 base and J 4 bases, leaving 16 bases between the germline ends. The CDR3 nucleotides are TGTGCCAGCAGCTTAAAACGTCCTCCGACGGGAGAGACCCAGTACTTC. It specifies CASSLKRPPTGETQYF.

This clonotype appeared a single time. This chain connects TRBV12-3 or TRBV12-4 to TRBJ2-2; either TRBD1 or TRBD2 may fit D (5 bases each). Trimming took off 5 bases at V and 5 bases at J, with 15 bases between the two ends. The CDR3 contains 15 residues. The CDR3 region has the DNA TGTGCCAGCAGTCGATCCCATTGGGGGACCGGGGAGCTGTTTTTT. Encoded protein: CASSRSHWGTGELFF.

In DNA, the CDR3 is TGTGCCACCAGTGATGCCGGGACGGCCGTTGCGGAGGCCAAAAACATTCAGTACTTC. Translating gives CATSDAGTAVAEAKNIQYF. The gene calls are TRBV24-1 and TRBJ2-4; D might be TRBD1 or TRBD2, each matching 5 bases. The CDR3 covers 19 residues. CDR1 KGHDR and CDR2 SFDVKD come from the germline V gene. V dropped 3 bases and J dropped 1 base, with 21 bases sitting between them.

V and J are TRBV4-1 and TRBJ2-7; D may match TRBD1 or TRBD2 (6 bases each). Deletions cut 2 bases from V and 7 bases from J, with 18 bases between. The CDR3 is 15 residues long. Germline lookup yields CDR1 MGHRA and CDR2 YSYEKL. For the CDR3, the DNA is TGCGCCAGCAGCCAACGGGGGCTACCCTACAATGAGCAGTACTTC. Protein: CASSQRGLPYNEQYF.

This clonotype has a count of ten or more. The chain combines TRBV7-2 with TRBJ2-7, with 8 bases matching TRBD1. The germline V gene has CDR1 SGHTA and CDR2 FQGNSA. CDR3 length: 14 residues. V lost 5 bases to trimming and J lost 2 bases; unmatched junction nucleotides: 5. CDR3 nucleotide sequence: TGTGCCAGCAGCACCGGACAGGGCCCCTACGAGCAGTACTTC. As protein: CASSTGQGPYEQYF.

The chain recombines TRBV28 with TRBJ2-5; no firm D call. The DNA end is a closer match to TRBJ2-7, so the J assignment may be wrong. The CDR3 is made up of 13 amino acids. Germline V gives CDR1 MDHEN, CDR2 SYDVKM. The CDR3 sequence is CASSPSWTYEQYF. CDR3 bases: TGTGCCAGCAGTCCCTCTTGGACCTACGAGCAGTACTTC.

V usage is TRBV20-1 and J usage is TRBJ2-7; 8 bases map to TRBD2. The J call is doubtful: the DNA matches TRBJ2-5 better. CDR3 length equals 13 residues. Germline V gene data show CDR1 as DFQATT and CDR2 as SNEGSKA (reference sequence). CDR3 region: CSARREGGETQYF. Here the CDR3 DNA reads TGCAGTGCTAGACGGGAGGGCGGTGAGACCCAGTACTTC.

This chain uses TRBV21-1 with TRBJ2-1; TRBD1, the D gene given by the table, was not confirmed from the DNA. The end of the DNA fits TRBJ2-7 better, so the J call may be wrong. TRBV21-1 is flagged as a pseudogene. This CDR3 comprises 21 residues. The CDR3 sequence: CASSIEVGAKRRRVDCYEQYF. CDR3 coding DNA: TGTGCCAGCAGCATCGAAGTGGGGGCGAAACGACGACGGGTTGACTGCTACGAGCAGTACTTC.

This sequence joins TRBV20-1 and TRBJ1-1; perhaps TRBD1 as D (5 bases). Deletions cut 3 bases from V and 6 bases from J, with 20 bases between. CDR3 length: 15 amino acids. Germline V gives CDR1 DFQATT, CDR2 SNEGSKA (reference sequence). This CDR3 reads CSAREGLGGTPEAFF. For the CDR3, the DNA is TGCAGTGCTAGGGAAGGGTTGGGGGGGACCCCTGAAGCTTTCTTT.

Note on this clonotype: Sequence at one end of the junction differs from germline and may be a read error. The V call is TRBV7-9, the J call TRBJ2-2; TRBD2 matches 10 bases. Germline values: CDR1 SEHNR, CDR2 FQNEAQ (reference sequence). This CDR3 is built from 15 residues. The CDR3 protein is CASDSSGSYTGELFF. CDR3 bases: TGTGCCAGCGATTCTAGCGGGAGTTACACCGGGGAGTTGTTTTTT.

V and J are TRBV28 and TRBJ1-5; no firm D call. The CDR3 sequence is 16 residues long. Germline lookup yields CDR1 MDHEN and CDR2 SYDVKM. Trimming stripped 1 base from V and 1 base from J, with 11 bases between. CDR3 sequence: CASSLYRVGSNQPQHF. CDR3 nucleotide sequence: TGTGCCAGCAGTTTATACCGGGTGGGGAGCAATCAGCCCCAGCATTTT.

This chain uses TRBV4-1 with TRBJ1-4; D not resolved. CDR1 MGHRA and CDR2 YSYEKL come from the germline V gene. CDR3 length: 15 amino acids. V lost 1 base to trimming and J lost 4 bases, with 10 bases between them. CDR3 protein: CASSQAPLINEKLFF. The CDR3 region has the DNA TGCGCCAGCAGCCAAGCGCCACTGATTAATGAAAAACTGTTTTTT.

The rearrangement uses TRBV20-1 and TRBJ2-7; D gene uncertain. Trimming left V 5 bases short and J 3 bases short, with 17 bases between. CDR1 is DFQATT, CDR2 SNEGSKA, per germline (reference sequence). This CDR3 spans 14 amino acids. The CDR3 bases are TGCAGTGCTCGTCCGGGCCATGCACGCTACGAGCAGTACTTC. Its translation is CSARPGHARYEQYF.

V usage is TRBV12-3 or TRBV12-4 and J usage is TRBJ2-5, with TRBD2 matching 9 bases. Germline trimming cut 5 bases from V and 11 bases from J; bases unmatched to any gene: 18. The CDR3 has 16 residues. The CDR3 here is CASSPGGLASYNEQYF. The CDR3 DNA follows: TGTGCCAGCAGTCCCGGAGGACTAGCGAGTTACAATGAGCAGTACTTC.

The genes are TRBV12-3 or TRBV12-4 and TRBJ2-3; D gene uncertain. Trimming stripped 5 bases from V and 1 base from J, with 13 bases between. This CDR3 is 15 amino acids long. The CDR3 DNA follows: TGTGCCAGCAGTCTAACCCGGCCACGCACAGATACGCAGTATTTT. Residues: CASSLTRPRTDTQYF.